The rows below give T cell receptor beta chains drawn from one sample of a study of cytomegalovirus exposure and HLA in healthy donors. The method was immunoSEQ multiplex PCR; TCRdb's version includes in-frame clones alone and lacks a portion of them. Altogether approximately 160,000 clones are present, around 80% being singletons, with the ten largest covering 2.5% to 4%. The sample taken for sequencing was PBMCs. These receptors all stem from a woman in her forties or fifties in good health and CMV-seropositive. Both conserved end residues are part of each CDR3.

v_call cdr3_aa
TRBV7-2 CASSPGGGQDNEQFF
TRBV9 CASSPRQGYNEQFF
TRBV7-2 CASSLATAWSEVFF
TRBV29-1 CSAGQGTDTQYF
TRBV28 CASSPPGGPFYGYTF
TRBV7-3 CASSVGTAGAEAFF
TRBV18 CASSPMGGGTEAFF
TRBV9 CASSVAAGGQADTQYF
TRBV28 CASSGGQGAYEQYF
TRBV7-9 CASSLRTGESGANVLTF
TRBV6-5 CASSYGTGGNQPQHF
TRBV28 CASSGTSGGTQETQYF
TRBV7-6 CASSLGQRIFADTQYF
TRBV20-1 CSGQGAYEQYF
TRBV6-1 CASSGGQGMGSNQPQHF
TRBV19 CASSIDGGDSYEQYF